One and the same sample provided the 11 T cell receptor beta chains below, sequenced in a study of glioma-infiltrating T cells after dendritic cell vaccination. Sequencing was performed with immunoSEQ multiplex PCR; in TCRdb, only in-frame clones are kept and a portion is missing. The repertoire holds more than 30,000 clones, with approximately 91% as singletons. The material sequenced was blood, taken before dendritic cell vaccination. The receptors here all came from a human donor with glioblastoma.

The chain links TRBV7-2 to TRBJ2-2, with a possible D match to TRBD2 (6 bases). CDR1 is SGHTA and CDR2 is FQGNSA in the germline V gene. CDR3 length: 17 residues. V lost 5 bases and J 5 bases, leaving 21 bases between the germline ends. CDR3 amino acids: CASSLAGPGLRTGELFF. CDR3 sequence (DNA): TGTGCCAGCAGCCTGGCGGGTCCGGGACTCAGGACCGGGGAGCTGTTTTTT.

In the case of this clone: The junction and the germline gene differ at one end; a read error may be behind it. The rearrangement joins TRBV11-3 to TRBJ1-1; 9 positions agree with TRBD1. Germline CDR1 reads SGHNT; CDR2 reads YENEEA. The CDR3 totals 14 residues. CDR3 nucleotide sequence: TGTGCCAGCGGCTTAGGGGGACAGGGCACTGAAGCTTTCTTT. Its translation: CASGLGGQGTEAFF.

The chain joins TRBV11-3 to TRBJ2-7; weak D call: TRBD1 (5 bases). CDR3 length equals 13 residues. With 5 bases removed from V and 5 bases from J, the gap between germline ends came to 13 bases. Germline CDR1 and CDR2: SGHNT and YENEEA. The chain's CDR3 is CASSPPSGNEQYF. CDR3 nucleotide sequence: TGTGCCAGCAGCCCACCGTCAGGGAACGAGCAGTACTTC.

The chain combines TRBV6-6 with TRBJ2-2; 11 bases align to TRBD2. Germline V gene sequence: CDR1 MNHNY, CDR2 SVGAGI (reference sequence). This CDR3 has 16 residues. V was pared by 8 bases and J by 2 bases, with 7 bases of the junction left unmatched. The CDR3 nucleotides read TGTGCCAGCTGGCCTAGCGGGGGGACTAACACCGGGGAGCTGTTTTTT. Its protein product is CASWPSGGTNTGELFF.

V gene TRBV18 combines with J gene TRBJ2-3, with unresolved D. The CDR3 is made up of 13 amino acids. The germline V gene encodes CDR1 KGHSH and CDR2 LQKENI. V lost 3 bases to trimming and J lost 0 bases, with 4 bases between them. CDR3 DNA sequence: TGTGCCAGCTCACCCCCAAGCACAGATACGCAGTATTTT. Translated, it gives CASSPPSTDTQYF. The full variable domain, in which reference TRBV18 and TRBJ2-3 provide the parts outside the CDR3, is NAGVMQNPRHLVRRRGQEARLRCSPMKGHSHVYWYRQLPEEGLKFMVYLQKENIIDESGMPKERFSAEFPKEGPSILRIQQVVRGDSAAYFCASSPPSTDTQYFGPGTRLTVL.

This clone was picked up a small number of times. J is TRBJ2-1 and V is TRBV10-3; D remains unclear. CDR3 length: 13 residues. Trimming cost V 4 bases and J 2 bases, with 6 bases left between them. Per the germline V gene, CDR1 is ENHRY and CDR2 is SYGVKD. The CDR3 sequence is CAISGAPYNEQFF. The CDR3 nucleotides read TGTGCCATCAGTGGAGCTCCCTACAATGAGCAGTTCTTC.

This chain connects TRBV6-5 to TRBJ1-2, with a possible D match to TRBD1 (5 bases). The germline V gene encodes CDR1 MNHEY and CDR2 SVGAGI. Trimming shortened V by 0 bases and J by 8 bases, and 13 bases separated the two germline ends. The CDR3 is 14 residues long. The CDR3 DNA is TGTGCCAGCAGTTACTCGTCAGGGAAGAGCGGCTACACCTTC. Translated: CASSYSSGKSGYTF.

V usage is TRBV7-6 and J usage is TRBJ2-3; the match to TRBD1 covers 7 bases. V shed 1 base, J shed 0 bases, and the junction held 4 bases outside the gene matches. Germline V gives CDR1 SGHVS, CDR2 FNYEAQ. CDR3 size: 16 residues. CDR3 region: CASSLGLQGSTDTQYF. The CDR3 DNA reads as TGTGCCAGCAGCTTAGGGTTACAGGGGAGCACAGATACGCAGTATTTT.

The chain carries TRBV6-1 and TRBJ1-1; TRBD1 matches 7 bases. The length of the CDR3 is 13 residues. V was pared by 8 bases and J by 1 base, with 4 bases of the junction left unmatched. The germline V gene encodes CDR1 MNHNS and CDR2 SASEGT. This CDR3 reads CASGRGPNTEAFF. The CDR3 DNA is TGTGCCAGCGGAAGGGGGCCGAACACTGAAGCTTTCTTT.

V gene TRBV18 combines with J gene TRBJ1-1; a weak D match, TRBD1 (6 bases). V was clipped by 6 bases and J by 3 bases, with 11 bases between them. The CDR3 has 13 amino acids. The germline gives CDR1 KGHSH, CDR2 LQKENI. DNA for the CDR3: TGTGCCAGCTCGCAGGGGATCGACACTGAAGCTTTCTTT. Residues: CASSQGIDTEAFF.

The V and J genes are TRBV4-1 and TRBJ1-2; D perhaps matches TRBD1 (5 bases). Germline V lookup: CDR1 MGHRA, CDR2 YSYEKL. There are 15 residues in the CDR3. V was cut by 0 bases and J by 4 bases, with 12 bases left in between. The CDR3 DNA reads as TGCGCCAGCAGCCAAGATTGGCGGGACCCCTATGGCTACACCTTC. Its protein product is CASSQDWRDPYGYTF.